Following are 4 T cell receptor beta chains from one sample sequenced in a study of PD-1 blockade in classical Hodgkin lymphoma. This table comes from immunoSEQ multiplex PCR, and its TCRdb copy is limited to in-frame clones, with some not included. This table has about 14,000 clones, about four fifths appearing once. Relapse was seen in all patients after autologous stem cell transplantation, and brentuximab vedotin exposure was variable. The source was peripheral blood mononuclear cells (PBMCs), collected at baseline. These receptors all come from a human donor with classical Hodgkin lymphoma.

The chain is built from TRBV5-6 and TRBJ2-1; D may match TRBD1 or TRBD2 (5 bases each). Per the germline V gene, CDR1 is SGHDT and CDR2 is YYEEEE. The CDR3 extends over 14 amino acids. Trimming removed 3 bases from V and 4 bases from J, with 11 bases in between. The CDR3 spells CASSSPGRYNEQFF. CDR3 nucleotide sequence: TGTGCCAGCAGCTCTCCGGGACGGTACAATGAGCAGTTCTTC.

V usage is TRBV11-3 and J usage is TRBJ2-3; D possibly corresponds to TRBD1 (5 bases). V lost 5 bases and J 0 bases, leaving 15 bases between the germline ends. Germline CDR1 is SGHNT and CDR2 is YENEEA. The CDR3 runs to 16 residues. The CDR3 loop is CASSTGTGGSTDTQYF. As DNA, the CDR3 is TGTGCCAGCAGCACAGGCACGGGTGGGAGCACAGATACGCAGTATTTT.

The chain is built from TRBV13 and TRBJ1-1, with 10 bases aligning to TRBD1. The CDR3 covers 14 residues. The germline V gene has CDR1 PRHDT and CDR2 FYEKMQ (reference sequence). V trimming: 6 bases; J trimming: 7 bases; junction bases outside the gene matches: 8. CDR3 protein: CASSLDRGRGEAFF. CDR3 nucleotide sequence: TGTGCCAGCAGTCTAGACAGGGGGCGAGGTGAAGCTTTCTTT.

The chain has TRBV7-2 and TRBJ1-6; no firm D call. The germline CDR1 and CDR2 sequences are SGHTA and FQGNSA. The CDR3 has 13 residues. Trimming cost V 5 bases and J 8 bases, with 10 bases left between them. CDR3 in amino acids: CASSTVMDSPLHF. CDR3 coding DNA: TGTGCCAGCAGCACGGTGATGGATTCACCCCTCCACTTT.